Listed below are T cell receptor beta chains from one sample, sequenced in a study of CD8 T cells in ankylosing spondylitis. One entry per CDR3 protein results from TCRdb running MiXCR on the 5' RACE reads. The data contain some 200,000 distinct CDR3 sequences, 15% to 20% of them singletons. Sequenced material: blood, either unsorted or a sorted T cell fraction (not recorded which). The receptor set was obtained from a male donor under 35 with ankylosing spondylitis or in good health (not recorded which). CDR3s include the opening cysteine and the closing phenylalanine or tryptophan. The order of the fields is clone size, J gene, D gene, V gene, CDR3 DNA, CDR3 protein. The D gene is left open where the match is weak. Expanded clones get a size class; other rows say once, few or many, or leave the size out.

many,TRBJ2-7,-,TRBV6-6,TGTGCCAGCGACAGTGATACGACTTCCTACGAGCAGTACTTC,CASDSDTTSYEQYF
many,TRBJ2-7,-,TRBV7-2,TGTGCCAGCAGCCCCGGGGCAGCCTGGAGCTCCTACGAGCAGTACTTC,CASSPGAAWSSYEQYF
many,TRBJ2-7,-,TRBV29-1,TGCAGCTACGGGGGCGGGTCCGCCTACGAGCAGTACTTC,CSYGGGSAYEQYF
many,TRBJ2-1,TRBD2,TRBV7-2,TGTGCCATTCCACGGGACTATTCCTACAATGAGCAGTTCTTC,CAIPRDYSYNEQFF
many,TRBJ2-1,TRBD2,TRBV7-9,TGTGCCAGCAGCCCTAGCGGGAGCTCCTACAATGAGCAGTTCTTC,CASSPSGSSYNEQFF
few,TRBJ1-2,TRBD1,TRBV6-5,TGTGCCAGCAACCCTGGCGGGGGACAGGGGTTGAAGGATGGCTACACCTTC,CASNPGGGQGLKDGYTF
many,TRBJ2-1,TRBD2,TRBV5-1,TGCGCCAGCAGCATACAAGGACTAGCGGGAGGGAATGAGCAGTTCTTC,CASSIQGLAGGNEQFF
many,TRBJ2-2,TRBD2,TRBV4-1,TGCGCCAGCAGCCGGGCAGGACTAGCCGTCGGGGAGCTGTTTTTT,CASSRAGLAVGELFF
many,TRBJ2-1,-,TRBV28,TGTGCCAGCAGTTTCGAGCGGATACACTCCTACAATGAGCAGTTCTTC,CASSFERIHSYNEQFF
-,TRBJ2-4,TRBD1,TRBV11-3,TGTGCCAGCAGCTTAGCCGACAGGGCTGCCAAAAACATTCAGTACTTC,CASSLADRAAKNIQYF
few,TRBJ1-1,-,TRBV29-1,TGCAGCGTTGGTGTGAACACTGAAGCTTTCTTT,CSVGVNTEAFF
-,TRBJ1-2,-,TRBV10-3,TGTGCCATCAGTGAGTCGTCGGAGAAGGGGTATGGCTACACCTTC,CAISESSEKGYGYTF
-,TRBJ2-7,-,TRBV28,TGTGCCAGCAGTATAGGGGCAGCCTACGAGCAGTACTTC,CASSIGAAYEQYF
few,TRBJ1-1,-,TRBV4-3,TGCGCCAGCAGCCATAACCCCTCGGCACCTGGCGCTGAAGCTTTCTTT,CASSHNPSAPGAEAFF
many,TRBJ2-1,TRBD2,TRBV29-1,TGCAGCGTTGAAGATCCCGGGAGGACTAGCGGGGGTTTCACCTACAATGAGCAGTTCTTC,CSVEDPGRTSGGFTYNEQFF
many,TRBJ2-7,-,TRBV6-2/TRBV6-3,TGTGCCAGCAGTGCACCCGGGACGGCTTTGGAGCAGTACTTC,CASSAPGTALEQYF
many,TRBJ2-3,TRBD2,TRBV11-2,TGTGCCAGCAAATATCTAGCGGGAGGGGCAGATACGCAGTATTTT,CASKYLAGGADTQYF
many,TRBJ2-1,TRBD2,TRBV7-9,TGTGCCAGCAGCACGGGACTAGCGGGAGTTGAGCAGTTCTTC,CASSTGLAGVEQFF